What follows are 3 T cell receptor beta chains derived from one specimen sequenced in a study of T cell responses to AZD1222 COVID-19 vaccine. Method: immunoSEQ multiplex PCR; TCRdb's copy keeps in-frame clones and lacks some. The table lists about 150,000 clones, around nine tenths of them singletons. Sequences were derived from peripheral blood, sampled on day 0 of AZD1222 vaccination. Receptors originate from an adult in good health.

The V call is TRBV29-1, the J call TRBJ2-5, with D perhaps matching TRBD2 (6 bases). The germline CDR1 and CDR2 sequences are SQVTM and ANQGSEA. The CDR3 length is 12 residues. V lost 5 bases to trimming and J lost 4 bases, with 11 bases between them. In nucleotides, the CDR3 is TGCAGCGTTCGGGGGATGAGAGAGACCCAGTACTTC. It encodes CSVRGMRETQYF. Using reference TRBV29-1 and TRBJ2-5 for the parts outside the CDR3, the full variable domain is SAVISQKPSRDICQRGTSLTIQCQVDSQVTMMFWYRQQPGQSLTLIATANQGSEATYESGFVIDKFPISRPNLTFSTLTVSNMSPEDSSIYLCSVRGMRETQYFGPGTRLLVL.

The chain joins TRBV6-6 to TRBJ1-1; 9 nucleotides match TRBD1. This CDR3 comprises 16 residues. CDR1 MNHNY and CDR2 SVGAGI come from the germline V gene (reference sequence). Trimming took 3 bases from V and 6 from J; bases not matched to a gene: 11. The CDR3 loop reads CASSYLRQGGNPEAFF. CDR3 coding DNA: TGTGCCAGCAGTTATCTCCGACAGGGGGGTAATCCTGAAGCTTTCTTT.

V is TRBV29-1 and J is TRBJ1-1; tentative D call: TRBD1 (5 bases). CDR3 length: 13 amino acids. Per the germline V gene, CDR1 is SQVTM and CDR2 is ANQGSEA. V lost 6 bases, J lost 4 bases, and 15 bases lay in between. The CDR3 DNA reads as TGCAGCGTGACCCATGGGGGGATCACTGAAGCTTTCTTT. Its protein is CSVTHGGITEAFF. Full variable domain (remainder filled in from reference TRBV29-1 and TRBJ1-1): SAVISQKPSRDICQRGTSLTIQCQVDSQVTMMFWYRQQPGQSLTLIATANQGSEATYESGFVIDKFPISRPNLTFSTLTVSNMSPEDSSIYLCSVTHGGITEAFFGQGTRLTVV.